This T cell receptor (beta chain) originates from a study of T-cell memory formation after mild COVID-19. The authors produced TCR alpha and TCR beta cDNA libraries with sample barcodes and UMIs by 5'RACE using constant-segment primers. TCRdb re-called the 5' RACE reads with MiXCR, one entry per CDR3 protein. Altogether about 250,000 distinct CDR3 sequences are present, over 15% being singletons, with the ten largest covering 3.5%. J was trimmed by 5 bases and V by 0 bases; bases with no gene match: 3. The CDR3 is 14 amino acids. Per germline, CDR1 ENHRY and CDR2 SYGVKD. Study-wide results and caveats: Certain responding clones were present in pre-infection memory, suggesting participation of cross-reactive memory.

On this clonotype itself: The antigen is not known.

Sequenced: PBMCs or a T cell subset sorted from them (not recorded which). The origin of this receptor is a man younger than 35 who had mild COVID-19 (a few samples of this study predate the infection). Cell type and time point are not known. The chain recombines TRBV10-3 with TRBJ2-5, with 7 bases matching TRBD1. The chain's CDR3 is CAISESRGRETQYF. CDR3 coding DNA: TGTGCCATCAGTGAGTCGAGGGGGCGTGAGACCCAGTACTTC.